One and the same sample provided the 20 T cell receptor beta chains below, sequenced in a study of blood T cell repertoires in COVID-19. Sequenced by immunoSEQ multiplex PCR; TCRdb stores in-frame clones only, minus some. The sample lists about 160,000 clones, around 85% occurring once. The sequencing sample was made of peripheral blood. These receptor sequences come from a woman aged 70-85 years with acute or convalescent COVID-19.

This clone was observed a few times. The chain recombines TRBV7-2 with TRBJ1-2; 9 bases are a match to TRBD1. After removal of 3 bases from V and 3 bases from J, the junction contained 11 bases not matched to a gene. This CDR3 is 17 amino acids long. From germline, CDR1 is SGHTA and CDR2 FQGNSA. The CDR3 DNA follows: TGTGCCAGCAGCTTCTCCCCAGCGACAGGGGGTGACTATGGCTACACCTTC. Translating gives CASSFSPATGGDYGYTF.

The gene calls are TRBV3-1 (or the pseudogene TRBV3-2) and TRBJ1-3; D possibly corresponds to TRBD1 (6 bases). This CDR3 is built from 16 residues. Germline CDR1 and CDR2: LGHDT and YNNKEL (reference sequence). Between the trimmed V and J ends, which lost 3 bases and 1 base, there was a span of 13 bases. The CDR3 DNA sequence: TGTGCCAGCAGCCAGTTACAGGGTGGGTCTGGAAACACCATATATTTT. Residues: CASSQLQGGSGNTIYF.

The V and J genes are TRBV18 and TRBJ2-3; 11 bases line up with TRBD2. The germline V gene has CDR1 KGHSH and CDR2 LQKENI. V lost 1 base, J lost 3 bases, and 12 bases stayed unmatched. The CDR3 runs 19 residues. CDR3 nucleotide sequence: TGTGCCAGCTCACCACGGGGCCTACTAGCGGGAGTGGGAACAGATACGCAGTATTTT. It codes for CASSPRGLLAGVGTDTQYF.

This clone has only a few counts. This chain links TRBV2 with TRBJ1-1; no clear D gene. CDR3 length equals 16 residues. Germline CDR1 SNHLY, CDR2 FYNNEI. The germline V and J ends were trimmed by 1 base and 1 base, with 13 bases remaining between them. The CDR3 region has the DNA TGTGCCAGCAGTGAAGTCTTCCGACTACCGAACACTGAAGCTTTCTTT. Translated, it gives CASSEVFRLPNTEAFF.

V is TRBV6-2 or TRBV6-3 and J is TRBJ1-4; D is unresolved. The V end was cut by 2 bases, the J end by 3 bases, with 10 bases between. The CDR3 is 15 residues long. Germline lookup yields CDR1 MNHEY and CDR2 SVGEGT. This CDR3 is CASSYGRRSNEKLFF. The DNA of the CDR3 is TGTGCCAGCAGTTACGGCCGGAGATCTAATGAAAAACTGTTTTTT.

The CDR3, as DNA: TGTGCCAGCAGTTACTCGACAGGGAGCGTACTGTTTTTT. Its translation is CASSYSTGSVLFF. This chain joins TRBV6-5 and TRBJ1-4; 7 bases are a match to TRBD1. CDR1 is MNHEY, CDR2 SVGAGI, per germline. V gave up 0 bases and J gave up 13 bases; unmatched junction bases: 5. CDR3 size: 13 residues.

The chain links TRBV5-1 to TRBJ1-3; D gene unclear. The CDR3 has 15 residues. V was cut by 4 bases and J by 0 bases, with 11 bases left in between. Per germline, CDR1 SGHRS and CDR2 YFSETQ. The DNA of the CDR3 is TGCGCCAGCAGCCTGCAGGCTATCTCTGGAAACACCATATATTTT. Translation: CASSLQAISGNTIYF.

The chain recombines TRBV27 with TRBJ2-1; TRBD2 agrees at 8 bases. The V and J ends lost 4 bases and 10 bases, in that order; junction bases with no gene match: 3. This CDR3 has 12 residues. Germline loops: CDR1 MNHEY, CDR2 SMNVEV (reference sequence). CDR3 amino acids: CASSSLAGEQFF. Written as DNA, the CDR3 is TGTGCCAGCAGTTCTTTAGCGGGGGAGCAGTTCTTC.

In nucleotides, the CDR3 is TGTGCCAGCAGCTGGAGGGCGGGCCGAGCGAACATTCAGTACTTC. Encoded protein: CASSWRAGRANIQYF. The rearrangement joins TRBV7-2 to TRBJ2-4, with a possible D match to TRBD2 (6 bases). The CDR3 contains 15 residues. V was pared by 4 bases and J by 7 bases, with 17 bases between. Per germline, CDR1 SGHTA and CDR2 FQGNSA.

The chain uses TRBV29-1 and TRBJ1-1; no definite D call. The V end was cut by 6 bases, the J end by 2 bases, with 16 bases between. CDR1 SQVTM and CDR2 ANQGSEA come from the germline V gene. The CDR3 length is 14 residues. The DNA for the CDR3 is TGCAGCGTGACTCCACCTCAGAGAAACACTGAAGCTTTCTTT. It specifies CSVTPPQRNTEAFF.

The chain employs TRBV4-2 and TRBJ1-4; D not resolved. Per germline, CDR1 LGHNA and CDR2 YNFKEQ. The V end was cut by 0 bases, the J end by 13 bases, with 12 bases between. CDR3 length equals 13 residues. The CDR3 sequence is CASSQESRQSLFF. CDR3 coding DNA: TGTGCCAGCAGCCAAGAGAGCCGACAATCACTGTTTTTT.

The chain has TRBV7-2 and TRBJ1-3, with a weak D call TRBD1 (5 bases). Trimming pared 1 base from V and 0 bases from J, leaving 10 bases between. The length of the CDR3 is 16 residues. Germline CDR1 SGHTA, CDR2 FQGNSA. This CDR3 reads CASSLVRAPSGNTIYF. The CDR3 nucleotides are TGTGCCAGCAGCTTAGTCAGGGCCCCCTCTGGAAACACCATATATTTT.

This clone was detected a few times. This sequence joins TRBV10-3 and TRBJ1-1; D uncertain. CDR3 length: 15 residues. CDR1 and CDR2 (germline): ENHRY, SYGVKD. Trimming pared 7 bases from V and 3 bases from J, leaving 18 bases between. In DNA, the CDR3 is TGTGCCATCACCCCGAGAGAGGGATCGTACACTGAAGCTTTCTTT. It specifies CAITPREGSYTEAFF.

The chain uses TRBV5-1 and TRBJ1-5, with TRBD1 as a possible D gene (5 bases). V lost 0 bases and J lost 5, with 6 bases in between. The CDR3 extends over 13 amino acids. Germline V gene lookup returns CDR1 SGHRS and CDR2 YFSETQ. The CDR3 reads CASSLGGYQPQHF. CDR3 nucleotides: TGCGCCAGCAGCTTGGGGGGCTATCAGCCCCAGCATTTT.

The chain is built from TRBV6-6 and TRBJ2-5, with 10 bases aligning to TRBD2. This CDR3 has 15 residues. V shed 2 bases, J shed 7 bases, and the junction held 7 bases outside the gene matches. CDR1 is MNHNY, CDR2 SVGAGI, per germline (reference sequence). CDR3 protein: CASSYRLAGVGTQYF. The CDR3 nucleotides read TGTGCCAGCAGTTACCGCCTAGCGGGGGTTGGGACCCAGTACTTC.

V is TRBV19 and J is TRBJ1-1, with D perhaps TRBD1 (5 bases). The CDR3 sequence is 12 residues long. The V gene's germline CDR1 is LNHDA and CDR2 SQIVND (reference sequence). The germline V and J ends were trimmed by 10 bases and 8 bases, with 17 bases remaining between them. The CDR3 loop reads CATKWGAGEAFF. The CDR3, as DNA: TGTGCCACCAAATGGGGCGCGGGAGAAGCTTTCTTT.

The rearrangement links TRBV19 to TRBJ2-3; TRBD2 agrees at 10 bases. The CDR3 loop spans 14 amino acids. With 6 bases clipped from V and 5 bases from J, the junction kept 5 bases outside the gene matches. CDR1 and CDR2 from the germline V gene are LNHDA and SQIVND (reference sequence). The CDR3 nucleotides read TGTGCCAGTAGCCGAGCGGGGGGGCTAGATACGCAGTATTTT. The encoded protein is CASSRAGGLDTQYF. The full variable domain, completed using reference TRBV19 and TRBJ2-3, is DGGITQSPKYLFRKEGQNVTLSCEQNLNHDAMYWYRQDPGQGLRLIYYSQIVNDFQKGDIAEGYSVSREKKESFPLTVTSAQKNPTAFYLCASSRAGGLDTQYFGPGTRLTVL.

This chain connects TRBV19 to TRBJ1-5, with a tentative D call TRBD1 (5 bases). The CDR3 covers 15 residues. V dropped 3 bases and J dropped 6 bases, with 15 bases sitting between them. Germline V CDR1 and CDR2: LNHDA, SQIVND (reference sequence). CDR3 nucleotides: TGTGCCAGTAGTATGGGCAGGGTCCGAGGTCAGCCCCAGCATTTT. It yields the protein CASSMGRVRGQPQHF. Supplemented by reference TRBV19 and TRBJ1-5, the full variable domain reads DGGITQSPKYLFRKEGQNVTLSCEQNLNHDAMYWYRQDPGQGLRLIYYSQIVNDFQKGDIAEGYSVSREKKESFPLTVTSAQKNPTAFYLCASSMGRVRGQPQHFGDGTRLSIL.

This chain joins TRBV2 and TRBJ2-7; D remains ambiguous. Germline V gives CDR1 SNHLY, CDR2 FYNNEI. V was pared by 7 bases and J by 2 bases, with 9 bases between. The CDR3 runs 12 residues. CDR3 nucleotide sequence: TGTGCCAGCACCTACCTAGCCTACGAGCAGTACTTC. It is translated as CASTYLAYEQYF.

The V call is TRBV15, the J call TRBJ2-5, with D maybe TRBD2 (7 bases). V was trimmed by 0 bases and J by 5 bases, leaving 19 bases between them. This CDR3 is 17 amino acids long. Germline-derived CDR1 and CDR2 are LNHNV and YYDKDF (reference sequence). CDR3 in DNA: TGTGCCACCAGCAGAGATTGGGGGGGACACCTCGGGGAGACCCAGTACTTC. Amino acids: CATSRDWGGHLGETQYF.